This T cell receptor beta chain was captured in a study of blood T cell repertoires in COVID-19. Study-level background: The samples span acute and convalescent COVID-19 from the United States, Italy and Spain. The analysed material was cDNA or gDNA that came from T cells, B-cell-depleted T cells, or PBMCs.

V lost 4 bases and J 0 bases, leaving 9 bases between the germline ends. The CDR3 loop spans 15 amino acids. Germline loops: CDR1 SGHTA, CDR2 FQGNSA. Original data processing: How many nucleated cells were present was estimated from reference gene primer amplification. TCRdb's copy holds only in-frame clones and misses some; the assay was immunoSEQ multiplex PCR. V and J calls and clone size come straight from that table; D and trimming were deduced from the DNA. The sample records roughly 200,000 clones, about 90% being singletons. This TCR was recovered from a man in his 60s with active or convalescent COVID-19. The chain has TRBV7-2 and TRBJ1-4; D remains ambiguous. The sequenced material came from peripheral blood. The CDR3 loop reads CASSSRSATNEKLFF. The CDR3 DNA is TGTGCCAGCAGCTCCCGGTCTGCAACTAATGAAAAACTGTTTTTT.